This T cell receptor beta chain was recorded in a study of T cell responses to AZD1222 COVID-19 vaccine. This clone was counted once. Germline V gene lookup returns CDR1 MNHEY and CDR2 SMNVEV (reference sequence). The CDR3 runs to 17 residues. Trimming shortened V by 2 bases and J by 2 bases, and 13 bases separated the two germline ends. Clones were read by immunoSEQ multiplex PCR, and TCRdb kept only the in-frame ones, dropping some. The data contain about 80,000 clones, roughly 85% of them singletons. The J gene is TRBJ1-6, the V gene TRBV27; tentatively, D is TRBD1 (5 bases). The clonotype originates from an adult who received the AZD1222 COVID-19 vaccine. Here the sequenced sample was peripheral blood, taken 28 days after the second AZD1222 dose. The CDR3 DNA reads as TGTGCCAGCAGTTTAACCCGGGACGGCACCTATAATTCACCCCTCCACTTT. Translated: CASSLTRDGTYNSPLHF.